Each of the 17 T cell receptor beta chains below was sequenced from the same sample in a study of regulatory T cells in long-lasting Graves disease. Stated time point: persistent/refractory GD, antithyroid drugs over 5 years with positive TRAb. PBMCs provided the RNA from which the TCR library was made. Assembly of TCR beta libraries relied on iRepertoire HTBI primers together with Arm-PCR of CDR3 regions. TCRdb ran MiXCR on the multiplex PCR reads and lists one entry per CDR3 protein. Of over 250,000 distinct CDR3 sequences listed, 22% are singletons. The sequencing used peripheral blood mononuclear cells (PBMCs), collected when the disease was refractory, from a patient treated with antithyroid drugs. The receptors were gathered from a female donor with Graves disease.

Turning to this clonotype: A much larger clone sits a single nucleotide away, making a read error possible. This chain connects TRBV6-2 or TRBV6-3 to TRBJ1-1, with 7 bases matching TRBD1. The length of the CDR3 is 16 residues. CDR1 and CDR2 (germline): MNHEY, SVGEGT. J was trimmed by 0 bases and V by 5 bases; bases with no gene match: 9. CDR3 DNA sequence: TGTGCCAGCAGTGTAGGGGGCGTCCCCATGAACACTGAAGCTTTCTTT. Its translation is CASSVGGVPMNTEAFF.

The chain joins TRBV9 to TRBJ1-1; D gene uncertain. The germline V gene has CDR1 SGDLS and CDR2 YYNGEE. This CDR3 contains 15 residues. The germline V and J ends were trimmed by 4 bases and 1 base, with 14 bases remaining between them. CDR3 in DNA: TGTGCCAGCAGCCCCCATTTCCGGGAGAACACTGAAGCTTTCTTT. Its protein is CASSPHFRENTEAFF.

This clonotype was observed many times. This sequence joins TRBV27 and TRBJ1-6; D possibly corresponds to TRBD1 (6 bases). Germline CDR1 and CDR2: MNHEY and SMNVEV (reference sequence). This CDR3 has 17 amino acids. The V end lost 0 bases, the J end lost 6 bases, and 15 bases lay between the germline ends. The CDR3 DNA reads TGTGCCAGCAGTTTATCAGGGATTGGCAGGGGTAATTCACCCCTCCACTTT. Its protein is CASSLSGIGRGNSPLHF.

Ten or more counts support this clonotype. This chain links TRBV6-2 or TRBV6-3 with TRBJ1-5; D is ambiguous. The germline V gene has CDR1 MNHEY and CDR2 SVGEGT. CDR3 length: 16 residues. The V end was cut by 4 bases, the J end by 0 bases, with 13 bases between. CDR3 coding DNA: TGTGCCAGCAGTTCGGCGCGGGCCTATAGCAATCAGCCCCAGCATTTT. It encodes CASSSARAYSNQPQHF.

In its sample, this clonotype was seen many times. This chain links TRBV28 with TRBJ1-5, with TRBD1 identical over 8 bases. Germline V gene data show CDR1 as MDHEN and CDR2 as SYDVKM. Germline trimming cut 6 bases from V and 5 bases from J; bases unmatched to any gene: 9. The CDR3 spans 15 residues. The CDR3 nucleotides read TGTGCCAGCAGCCAGACAGGGGAAGGGGATCAGCCCCAGCATTTT. It specifies CASSQTGEGDQPQHF.

This chain links TRBV28 with TRBJ2-5, with 9 bases fitting TRBD2. Germline lookup yields CDR1 MDHEN and CDR2 SYDVKM. Unmatched junction bases numbered 10, after V lost 2 bases and J lost 9 bases. The CDR3 runs 15 residues. The DNA for the CDR3 is TGTGCCAGCAGTTTAGCGGGAGGGGCCATTGGGGCCCAGTACTTC. Its protein product is CASSLAGGAIGAQYF.

This clonotype was counted at least ten times. The chain is built from TRBV28 and TRBJ2-2, with TRBD2 identical over 10 bases. With 5 bases clipped from V and 5 bases from J, the junction kept 5 bases outside the gene matches. CDR3 length equals 15 residues. Germline CDR1 and CDR2: MDHEN and SYDVKM. The CDR3 DNA follows: TGTGCCAGCAGTCTAGCGGGAGAGGTTACCGGGGAGCTGTTTTTT. Translation: CASSLAGEVTGELFF.

This chain links TRBV20-1 with TRBJ1-1; D is perhaps TRBD1 (6 bases). The CDR3 length is 15 residues. The ends were cut back, 2 bases at V and 3 bases at J, with 16 bases in the middle. The germline V gene encodes CDR1 DFQATT and CDR2 SNEGSKA (reference sequence). CDR3 amino acids: CSARRTRGGYTEAFF. Here the CDR3 DNA reads TGCAGTGCTAGAAGAACCAGGGGAGGGTACACTGAAGCTTTCTTT.

Details on this clonotype: This may arise from a read error, as a much more abundant clone is one base away. The chain is built from TRBV6-1 and TRBJ2-2; a weak D match, TRBD2 (5 bases). This CDR3 comprises 13 residues. Per germline, CDR1 MNHNS and CDR2 SASEGT. The CDR3 DNA sequence: TGTGCCAGCAGCCCCACGAACACCGGGGAGCCGTTTTTT. Its translation: CASSPTNTGEPFF.

The V call is TRBV4-3, the J call TRBJ1-6, with unresolved D. Germline-derived CDR1 and CDR2 are LGHNA and YSLEER. The CDR3 consists of 14 residues. V lost 1 base to trimming and J lost 2 bases, with 3 bases between them. The CDR3 region is CASSQGAYNSPLHF. The CDR3 DNA reads TGCGCCAGCAGCCAAGGGGCCTATAATTCACCCCTCCACTTT.

This clonotype has at least ten counts. CDR3 in DNA: TGTGCCAGCAGCTCCGCACCCATTTTGGGTTCGGAGACCCAGTACTTC. As protein: CASSSAPILGSETQYF. The rearrangement links TRBV11-2 to TRBJ2-5, with D uncertain. The germline V gene encodes CDR1 SGHAT and CDR2 FQNNGV. V was cut by 4 bases and J by 5 bases, with 20 bases left in between. The CDR3 runs to 16 residues.

In this sample, this clonotype turned up a few times. The rearrangement links TRBV7-9 to TRBJ2-7; D gene ambiguous. The CDR3 runs to 13 residues. Trimming stripped 5 bases from V and 3 bases from J, with 11 bases between. Germline lookup yields CDR1 SEHNR and CDR2 FQNEAQ (reference sequence). CDR3 in DNA: TGTGCCAGCAGCCGCGAGGCCAACTACGAGCAGTACTTC. As protein: CASSREANYEQYF.

This clonotype turned up a few times. The V call is TRBV20-1, the J call TRBJ2-1; 7 bases are a match to TRBD2. Per germline, CDR1 DFQATT and CDR2 SNEGSKA (reference sequence). This CDR3 is built from 15 residues. V was clipped by 5 bases and J by 7 bases; unmatched bases: 14. In nucleotides, the CDR3 is TGCAGTGCTGGACCTCCCCTAGCGGTGAGGAATGAGCAGTTCTTC. This sequence encodes CSAGPPLAVRNEQFF.

Comments on this clonotype: This may be a read error: a much more frequent sequence differs by one nucleotide. The chain uses TRBV5-1 and TRBJ1-5; D uncertain. Trimming removed 0 bases at V and 2 bases at J, with 9 bases between. This CDR3 spans 15 amino acids. Per germline, CDR1 SGHRS and CDR2 YFSETQ. In nucleotides, the CDR3 is TGCGCCAGCAGCTTGGAGGATGGTGGCAATCAGCCCCAGCATTTT. It encodes CASSLEDGGNQPQHF.

This clonotype was found many times. V gene TRBV30 combines with J gene TRBJ2-2, with unresolved D. V was pared by 2 bases and J by 5 bases, with 9 bases between. Looked up from germline, CDR1 is GTSNPN and CDR2 is SVGIG (reference sequence). The CDR3 spans 13 residues. The CDR3 region has the DNA TGTGCCTGGAGTTTCGGTGGAACCGGGGAGCTGTTTTTT. The encoded protein is CAWSFGGTGELFF.

This clonotype appeared many times. This chain links TRBV28 with TRBJ2-4; 8 bases align to TRBD2. V trimming: 3 bases; J trimming: 8 bases; junction bases outside the gene matches: 9. This CDR3 region has 15 residues. The germline CDR1 and CDR2 sequences are MDHEN and SYDVKM. The CDR3 here is CASSFTGGARDIQYF. The CDR3 bases are TGTGCCAGCAGTTTCACGGGGGGGGCGCGGGACATTCAGTACTTC.

This clonotype came up many times. J is TRBJ2-7 and V is TRBV28; D is unclear. V dropped 2 bases and J dropped 0 bases, with 8 bases sitting between them. Germline-derived CDR1 and CDR2 are MDHEN and SYDVKM. This CDR3 region has 14 residues. CDR3 loop: CASSLPEISYEQYF. The CDR3 bases are TGTGCCAGCAGTTTACCAGAAATCTCCTACGAGCAGTACTTC.